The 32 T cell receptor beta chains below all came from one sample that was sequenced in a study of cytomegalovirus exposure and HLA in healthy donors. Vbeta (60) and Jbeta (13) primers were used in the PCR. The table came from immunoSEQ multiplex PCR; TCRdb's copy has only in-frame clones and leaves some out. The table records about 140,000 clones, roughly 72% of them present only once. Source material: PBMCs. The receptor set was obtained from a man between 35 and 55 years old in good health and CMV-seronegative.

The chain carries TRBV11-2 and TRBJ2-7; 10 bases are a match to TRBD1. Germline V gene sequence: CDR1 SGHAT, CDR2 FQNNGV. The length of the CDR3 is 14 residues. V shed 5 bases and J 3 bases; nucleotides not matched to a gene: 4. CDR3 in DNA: TGTGCCAGCAGCCCCGGGGACAGGGGCTACGAGCAGTACTTC. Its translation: CASSPGDRGYEQYF.

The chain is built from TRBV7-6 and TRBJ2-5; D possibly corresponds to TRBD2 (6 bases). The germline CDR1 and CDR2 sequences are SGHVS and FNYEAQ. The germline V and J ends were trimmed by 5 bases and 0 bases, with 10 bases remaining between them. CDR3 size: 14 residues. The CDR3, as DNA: TGTGCCAGCAGCCGGCGGGACTACCAAGAGACCCAGTACTTC. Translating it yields CASSRRDYQETQYF.

CDR3 DNA: TGTGCCAGCAGCCTTTTCCGGGGAGCCACCGGGGAGCTGTTTTTT. Residues: CASSLFRGATGELFF. The gene calls are TRBV7-2 and TRBJ2-2, with D perhaps matching TRBD2 (5 bases). Germline V gene data show CDR1 as SGHTA and CDR2 as FQGNSA. Trimming left V 5 bases short and J 4 bases short, with 14 bases between. The CDR3 is 15 amino acids. The whole variable domain, filled in from reference TRBV7-2 and TRBJ2-2, reads GAGVSQSPSNKVTEKGKDVELRCDPISGHTALYWYRQSLGQGLEFLIYFQGNSAPDKSGLPSDRFSAERTGGSVSTLTIQRTQQEDSAVYLCASSLFRGATGELFFGEGSRLTVL.

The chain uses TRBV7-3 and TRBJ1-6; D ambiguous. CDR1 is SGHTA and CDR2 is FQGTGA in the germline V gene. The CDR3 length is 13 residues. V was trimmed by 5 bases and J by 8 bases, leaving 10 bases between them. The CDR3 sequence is CASSINRDSPLHF. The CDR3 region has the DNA TGTGCCAGCAGCATAAACAGAGATTCACCCCTCCACTTT.

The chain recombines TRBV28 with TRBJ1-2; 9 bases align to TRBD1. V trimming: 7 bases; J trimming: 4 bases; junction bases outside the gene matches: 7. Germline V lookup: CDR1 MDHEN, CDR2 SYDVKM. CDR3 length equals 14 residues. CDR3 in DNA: TGTGCCAGCAAAGGGGACAGGGTTGGCTATGGCTACACCTTC. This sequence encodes CASKGDRVGYGYTF.

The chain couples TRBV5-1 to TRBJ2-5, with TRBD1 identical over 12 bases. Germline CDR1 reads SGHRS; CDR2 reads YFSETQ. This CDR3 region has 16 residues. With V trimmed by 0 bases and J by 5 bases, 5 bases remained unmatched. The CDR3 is CASSLAGQGAWETQYF. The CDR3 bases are TGCGCCAGCAGCTTGGCGGGACAGGGGGCCTGGGAGACCCAGTACTTC.

CDR3 in amino acids: CASRTLRVTGELFF. The CDR3 DNA reads as TGCGCCAGCAGGACCCTCCGGGTCACCGGGGAGCTGTTTTTT. The chain couples TRBV5-1 to TRBJ2-2; D unclear. The ends were cut back, 5 bases at V and 4 bases at J, with 12 bases in the middle. Germline CDR1 and CDR2: SGHRS and YFSETQ. The CDR3 covers 14 residues.

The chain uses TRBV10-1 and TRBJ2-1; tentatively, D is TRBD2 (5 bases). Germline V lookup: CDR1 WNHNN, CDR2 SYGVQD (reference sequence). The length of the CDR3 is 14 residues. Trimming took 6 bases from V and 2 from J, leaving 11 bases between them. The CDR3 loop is CASRGPGTYNEQFF. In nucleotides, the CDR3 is TGCGCCAGCAGAGGCCCGGGAACCTACAATGAGCAGTTCTTC.

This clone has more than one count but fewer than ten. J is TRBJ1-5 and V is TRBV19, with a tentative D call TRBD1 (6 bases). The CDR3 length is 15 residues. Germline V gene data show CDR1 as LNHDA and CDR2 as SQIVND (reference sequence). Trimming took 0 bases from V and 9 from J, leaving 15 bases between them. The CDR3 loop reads CASSIETGLGRPQHF. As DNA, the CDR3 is TGTGCCAGTAGTATAGAAACAGGGTTGGGTCGGCCCCAGCATTTT. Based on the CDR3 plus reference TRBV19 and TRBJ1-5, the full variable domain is DGGITQSPKYLFRKEGQNVTLSCEQNLNHDAMYWYRQDPGQGLRLIYYSQIVNDFQKGDIAEGYSVSREKKESFPLTVTSAQKNPTAFYLCASSIETGLGRPQHFGDGTRLSIL.

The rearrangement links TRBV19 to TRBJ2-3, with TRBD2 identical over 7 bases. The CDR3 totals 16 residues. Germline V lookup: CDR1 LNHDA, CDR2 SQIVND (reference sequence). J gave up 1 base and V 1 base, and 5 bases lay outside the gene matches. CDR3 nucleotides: TGTGCCAGTAGTATAGGCGGGGGAGAACGCACAGATACGCAGTATTTT. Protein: CASSIGGGERTDTQYF.

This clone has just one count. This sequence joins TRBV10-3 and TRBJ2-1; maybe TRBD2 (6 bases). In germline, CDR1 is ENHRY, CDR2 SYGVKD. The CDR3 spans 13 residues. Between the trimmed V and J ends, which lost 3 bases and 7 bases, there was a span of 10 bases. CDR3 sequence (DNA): TGTGCCATCAGTGACCCCGCGGGGAATGAGCAGTTCTTC. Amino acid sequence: CAISDPAGNEQFF.

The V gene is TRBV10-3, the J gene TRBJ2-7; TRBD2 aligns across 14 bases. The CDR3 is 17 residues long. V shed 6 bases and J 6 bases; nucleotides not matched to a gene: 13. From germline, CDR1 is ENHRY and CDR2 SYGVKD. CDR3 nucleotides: TGTGCCATCAGCGATCCGGGACTAGCGGGAGATTTCGGCGAGCAGTACTTC. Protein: CAISDPGLAGDFGEQYF.

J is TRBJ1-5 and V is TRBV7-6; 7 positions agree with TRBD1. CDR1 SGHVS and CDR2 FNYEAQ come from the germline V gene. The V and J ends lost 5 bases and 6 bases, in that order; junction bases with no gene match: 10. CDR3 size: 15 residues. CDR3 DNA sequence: TGTGCCAGCAGCCCCCAGGGGCAGGGGGGTCAGCCCCAGCATTTT. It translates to CASSPQGQGGQPQHF.

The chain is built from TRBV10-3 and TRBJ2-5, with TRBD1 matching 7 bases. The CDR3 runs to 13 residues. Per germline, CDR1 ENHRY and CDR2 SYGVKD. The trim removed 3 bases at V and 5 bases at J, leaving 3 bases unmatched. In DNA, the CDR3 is TGTGCCATCAGTGAAGGGGGCTGGGAGACCCAGTACTTC. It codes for CAISEGGWETQYF.

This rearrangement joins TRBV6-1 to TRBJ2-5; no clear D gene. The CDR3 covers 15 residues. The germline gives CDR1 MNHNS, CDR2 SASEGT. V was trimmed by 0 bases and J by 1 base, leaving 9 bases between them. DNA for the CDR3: TGTGCCAGCAGTGAAGCCCCGCAGGTCCAAGAGACCCAGTACTTC. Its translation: CASSEAPQVQETQYF.

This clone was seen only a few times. The CDR3 DNA sequence: TGTGCCAGCAAGACTAGCGGGGGGGATGAGACCCAGTACTTC. Amino acid sequence: CASKTSGGDETQYF. The chain links TRBV28 to TRBJ2-5, with TRBD2 matching over 14 bases. V shed 7 bases and J 5 bases; nucleotides not matched to a gene: 3. CDR1 MDHEN and CDR2 SYDVKM come from the germline V gene. This CDR3 is 14 amino acids long. The full variable domain, with the rest looked up from reference TRBV28 and TRBJ2-5, is DVKVTQSSRYLVKRTGEKVFLECVQDMDHENMFWYRQDPGLGLRLIYFSYDVKMKEKGDIPEGYSVSREKKERFSLILESASTNQTSMYLCASKTSGGDETQYFGPGTRLLVL.

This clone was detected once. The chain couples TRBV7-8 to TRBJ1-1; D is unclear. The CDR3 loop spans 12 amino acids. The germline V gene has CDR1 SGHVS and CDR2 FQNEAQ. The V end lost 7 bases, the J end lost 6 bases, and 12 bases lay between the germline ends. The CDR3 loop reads CASTRGNPEAFF. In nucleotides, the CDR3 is TGTGCCAGCACCCGGGGTAACCCTGAAGCTTTCTTT.

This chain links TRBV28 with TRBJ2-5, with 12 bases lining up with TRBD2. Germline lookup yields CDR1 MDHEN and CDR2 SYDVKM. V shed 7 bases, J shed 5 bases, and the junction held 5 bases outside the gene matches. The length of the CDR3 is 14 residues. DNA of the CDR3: TGTGCCAGCAAGGGGACTAGCGGGTGGGAGACCCAGTACTTC. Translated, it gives CASKGTSGWETQYF.

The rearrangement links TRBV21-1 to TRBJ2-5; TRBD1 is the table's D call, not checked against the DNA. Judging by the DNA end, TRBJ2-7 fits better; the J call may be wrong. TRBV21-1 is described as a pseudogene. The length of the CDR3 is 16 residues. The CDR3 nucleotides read TGTGCCAGCAGCAAAAGCGGCCAGGGGGCGTTTCACGAGCAGTACTTC. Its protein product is CASSKSGQGAFHEQYF.

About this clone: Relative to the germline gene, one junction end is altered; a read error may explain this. CDR3 DNA: TGTGCCAGCAGCTCTTCGACTAGCGGGGGGGAAAACAGTCAGTACTTC. Residues: CASSSSTSGGENSQYF. V is TRBV7-2 and J is TRBJ2-4; 14 bases align to TRBD2. Germline CDR1 SGHTA, CDR2 FQGNSA. The CDR3 contains 16 residues.

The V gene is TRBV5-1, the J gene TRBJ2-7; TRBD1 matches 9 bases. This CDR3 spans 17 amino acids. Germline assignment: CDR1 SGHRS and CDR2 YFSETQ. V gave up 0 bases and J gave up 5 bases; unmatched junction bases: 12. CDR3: CASSLVEVGQGINEQYF. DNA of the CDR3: TGCGCCAGCAGCTTGGTTGAGGTAGGACAGGGGATCAACGAGCAGTACTTC.

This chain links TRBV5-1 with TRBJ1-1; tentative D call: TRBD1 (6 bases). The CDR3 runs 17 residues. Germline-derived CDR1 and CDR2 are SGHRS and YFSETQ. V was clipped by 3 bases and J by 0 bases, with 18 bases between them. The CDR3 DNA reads TGCGCCAGCAGCTGGACGGCAGGGGATGTTTTGAACACTGAAGCTTTCTTT. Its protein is CASSWTAGDVLNTEAFF.

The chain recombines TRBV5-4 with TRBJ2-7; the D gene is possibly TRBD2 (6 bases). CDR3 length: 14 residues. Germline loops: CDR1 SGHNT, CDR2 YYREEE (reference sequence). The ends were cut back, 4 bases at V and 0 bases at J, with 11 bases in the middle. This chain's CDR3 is CASSLTSSSYEQYF. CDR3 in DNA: TGTGCCAGCAGCCTCACTAGCAGCTCCTACGAGCAGTACTTC.

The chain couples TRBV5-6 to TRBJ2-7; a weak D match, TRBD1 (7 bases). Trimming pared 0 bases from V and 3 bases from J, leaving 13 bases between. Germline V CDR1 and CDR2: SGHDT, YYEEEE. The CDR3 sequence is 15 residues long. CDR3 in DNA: TGTGCCAGCAGCTTGGGGGGGGCAGGGGGCTACGAGCAGTACTTC. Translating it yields CASSLGGAGGYEQYF.

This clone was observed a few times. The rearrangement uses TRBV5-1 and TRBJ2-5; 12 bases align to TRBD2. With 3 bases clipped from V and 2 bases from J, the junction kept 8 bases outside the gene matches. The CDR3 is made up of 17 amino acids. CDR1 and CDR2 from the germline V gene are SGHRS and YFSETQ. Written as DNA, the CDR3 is TGCGCCAGCAGCTCGTCTAGACTAGCGGGAGCACAAGAGACCCAGTACTTC. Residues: CASSSSRLAGAQETQYF.

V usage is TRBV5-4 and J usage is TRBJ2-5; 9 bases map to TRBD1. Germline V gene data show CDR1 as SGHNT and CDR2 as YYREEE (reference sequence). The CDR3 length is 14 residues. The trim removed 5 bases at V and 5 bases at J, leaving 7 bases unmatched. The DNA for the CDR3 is TGTGCCAGCAGTTCGGACAGGGGAAGGGAGACCCAGTACTTC. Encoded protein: CASSSDRGRETQYF.

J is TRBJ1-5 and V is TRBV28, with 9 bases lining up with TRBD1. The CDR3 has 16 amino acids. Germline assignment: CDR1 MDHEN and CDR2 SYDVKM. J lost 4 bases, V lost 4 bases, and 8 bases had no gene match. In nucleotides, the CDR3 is TGTGCCAGCAGTTCCCCCGGGACAGGGTATAATCAGCCCCAGCATTTT. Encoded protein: CASSSPGTGYNQPQHF.

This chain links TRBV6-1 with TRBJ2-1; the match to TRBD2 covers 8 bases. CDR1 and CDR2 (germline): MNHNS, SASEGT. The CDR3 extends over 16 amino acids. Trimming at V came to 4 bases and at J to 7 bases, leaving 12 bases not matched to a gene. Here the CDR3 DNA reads TGTGCCAGCAGTGCCCCGGGGGGGGCCGAATGGAATGAGCAGTTCTTC. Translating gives CASSAPGGAEWNEQFF.

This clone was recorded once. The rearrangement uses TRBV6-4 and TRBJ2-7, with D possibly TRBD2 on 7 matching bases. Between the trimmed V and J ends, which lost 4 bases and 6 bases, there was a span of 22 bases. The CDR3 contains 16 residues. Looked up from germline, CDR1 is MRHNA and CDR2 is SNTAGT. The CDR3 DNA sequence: TGTGCCAGCAGTGGCCTGACCGGCAGGGGAGGGGGCGAGCAGTACTTC. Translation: CASSGLTGRGGGEQYF.

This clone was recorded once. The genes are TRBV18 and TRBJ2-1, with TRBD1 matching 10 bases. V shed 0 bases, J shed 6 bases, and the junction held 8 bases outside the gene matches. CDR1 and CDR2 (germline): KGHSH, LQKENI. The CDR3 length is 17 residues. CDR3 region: CASSPPGTGARGNEQFF. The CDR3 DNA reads TGTGCCAGCTCACCACCGGGGACAGGGGCAAGGGGCAATGAGCAGTTCTTC.

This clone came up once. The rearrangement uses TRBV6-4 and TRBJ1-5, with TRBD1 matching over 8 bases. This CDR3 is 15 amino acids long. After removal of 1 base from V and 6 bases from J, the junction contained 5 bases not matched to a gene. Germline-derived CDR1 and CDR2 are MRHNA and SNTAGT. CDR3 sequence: CASSDLAGGGQPQHF. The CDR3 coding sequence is TGTGCCAGCAGTGACTTGGCAGGGGGCGGTCAGCCCCAGCATTTT.

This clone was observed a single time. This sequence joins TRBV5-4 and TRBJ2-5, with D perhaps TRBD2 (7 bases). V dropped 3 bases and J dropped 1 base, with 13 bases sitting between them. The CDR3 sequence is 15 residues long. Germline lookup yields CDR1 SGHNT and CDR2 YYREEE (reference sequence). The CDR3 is CASSWARGGQETQYF. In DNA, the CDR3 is TGTGCCAGCAGCTGGGCGAGGGGGGGCCAAGAGACCCAGTACTTC.